The following is a T cell receptor beta chain sequence with its context. The CDR3 length is 13 residues. Unmatched junction bases numbered 5, after V lost 6 bases and J lost 4 bases. The germline gives CDR1 SQVTM, CDR2 ANQGSEA. The PCR contained 60 Vbeta and 13 Jbeta primers. Clones were sequenced by immunoSEQ multiplex PCR, and TCRdb holds only the in-frame ones, with some missing. This table has about 100,000 clones, roughly 77% appearing once. The data are from a study of cytomegalovirus exposure and HLA in healthy donors. This chain joins TRBV29-1 and TRBJ1-1; TRBD1 matches 10 bases. The receptor was isolated from a man aged 30 to 39 in good health and CMV-seronegative. Source material: PBMCs. CDR3 nucleotides: TGCAGCGTGGAGACAGGGGGCGGCACTGAAGCTTTCTTT. Its translation: CSVETGGGTEAFF.